The clone carrying this TCR beta chain showed up many times. What it recognizes is unknown. This CDR3 region has 14 residues. V was cut by 3 bases and J by 8 bases, with 11 bases left in between. The germline V gene has CDR1 MNHEY and CDR2 SMNVEV (reference sequence). This record belongs to a study of CD8 T cells in ankylosing spondylitis. Study results and caveats: Reactive arthritis synovial fluid and blood previously showed some of these motif variants.

In making TCR beta libraries, quantitative 5'-RACE with molecular barcodes was used. TCRdb redid the calling of the 5' RACE reads with MiXCR, one entry per CDR3 protein. Altogether 45,000 or so distinct CDR3 sequences are present, about 11% being singletons, with the ten largest covering more than 1.3%. V and J are TRBV27 and TRBJ1-6, with a weak D call TRBD1 (5 bases). This clonotype originated in a male donor with ankylosing spondylitis or in good health (not recorded which). The source material was blood, either unsorted or a sorted T cell fraction (not recorded which). The CDR3 is CASSFRDSHSPLHF. CDR3 DNA sequence: TGTGCCAGCAGTTTCCGGGACTCGCATTCACCCCTCCACTTT.